The 23 T cell receptor beta chains presented below share a single source sample, sequenced in a study of cytomegalovirus exposure and HLA in healthy donors. 60 Vbeta and 13 Jbeta primers were used in PCR. This table comes from immunoSEQ multiplex PCR, and its TCRdb copy is limited to in-frame clones, with some not included. The top ten clones hold about 7% of a sample with more than 110,000 clones, 60% to 75% of them seen once. Sample: PBMCs. The origin of the receptors is a man aged 30 to 39 in good health and CMV-seronegative.

The table lists this clone with a few counts. The rearrangement links TRBV5-6 to TRBJ1-5; weak D call: TRBD1 (5 bases). V was trimmed by 2 bases and J by 7 bases, leaving 13 bases between them. Looked up from germline, CDR1 is SGHDT and CDR2 is YYEEEE. The CDR3 runs 14 residues. CDR3 in amino acids: CASSFGQGTQPQHF. DNA for the CDR3: TGTGCCAGCAGCTTCGGCCAGGGAACCCAGCCCCAGCATTTT.

The chain combines TRBV9 with TRBJ2-3, with TRBD1 matching 7 bases. The CDR3 has 14 residues. Germline V gene data show CDR1 as SGDLS and CDR2 as YYNGEE. V was clipped by 0 bases and J by 7 bases; unmatched bases: 5. Here the CDR3 DNA reads TGTGCCAGCAGCGTAGAAGACAGGGTAAATACGCAGTATTTT. Its protein is CASSVEDRVNTQYF.

This clone showed up just a few times. The chain has TRBV30 and TRBJ2-5; 7 bases map to TRBD2. V lost 0 bases and J lost 10; bases outside the gene matches: 5. Germline V gene sequence: CDR1 GTSNPN, CDR2 SVGIG (reference sequence). The CDR3 runs to 12 residues. As DNA, the CDR3 is TGTGCCTGGAGTGTCCCCCGGACTAGCCAGTACTTC. It encodes CAWSVPRTSQYF.

This chain uses TRBV19 with TRBJ2-1, with D possibly TRBD1 on 5 matching bases. V was trimmed by 5 bases and J by 3 bases, leaving 17 bases between them. From germline, CDR1 is LNHDA and CDR2 SQIVND (reference sequence). There are 16 residues in the CDR3. In nucleotides, the CDR3 is TGTGCCAGTAGTGTCGACAGCCGGGCCCTCTACAATGAGCAGTTCTTC. This translates into CASSVDSRALYNEQFF.

V and J are TRBV6-1 and TRBJ2-7; 10 nucleotides agree with TRBD1. With 7 bases clipped from V and 5 bases from J, the junction kept 11 bases outside the gene matches. Germline CDR1 is MNHNS and CDR2 is SASEGT. This CDR3 comprises 15 residues. The CDR3 DNA reads TGTGCCAGCATTCCCTCCGGGACAGGGGTCCACGAGCAGTACTTC. Translation: CASIPSGTGVHEQYF.

The rearrangement joins TRBV9 to TRBJ1-2, with D hard to call. Trimming took off 3 bases at V and 4 bases at J, with 16 bases between the two ends. CDR3 size: 15 residues. CDR1 SGDLS and CDR2 YYNGEE come from the germline V gene. CDR3 nucleotide sequence: TGTGCCAGCAGCGCCCCGGTGGACTGGAGCTATGGCTACACCTTC. Translation: CASSAPVDWSYGYTF.

V usage is TRBV5-6 and J usage is TRBJ2-7; 8 bases align to TRBD2. The CDR3 totals 14 residues. J gave up 0 bases and V 3 bases, and 2 bases lay outside the gene matches. From germline, CDR1 is SGHDT and CDR2 YYEEEE. The CDR3 protein is CASSWAGGSYEQYF. CDR3 coding DNA: TGTGCCAGCAGCTGGGCGGGGGGCTCCTACGAGCAGTACTTC.

The genes are TRBV7-9 and TRBJ2-7; possibly TRBD2 for D (6 bases). Germline V gene data show CDR1 as SEHNR and CDR2 as FQNEAQ (reference sequence). The CDR3 has 14 residues. V lost 5 bases to trimming and J lost 4 bases, with 15 bases between them. The CDR3 DNA follows: TGTGCCAGCAGCGCCGGGACTCCCCCATACGAGCAGTACTTC. Its protein is CASSAGTPPYEQYF.

This chain joins TRBV6-5 and TRBJ2-6, with a tentative D call TRBD1 (6 bases). With 4 bases removed from V and 2 bases from J, the gap between germline ends came to 12 bases. The CDR3 contains 16 residues. Germline V CDR1 and CDR2: MNHEY, SVGAGI. The CDR3 here is CASSFLKGAGANVLTF. The CDR3 DNA follows: TGTGCCAGCAGTTTCCTAAAGGGGGCTGGGGCCAACGTCCTGACTTTC.

V usage is TRBV27 and J usage is TRBJ1-1; 7 bases fit TRBD1. V was clipped by 5 bases and J by 6 bases; unmatched bases: 9. This CDR3 is built from 14 residues. CDR1 MNHEY and CDR2 SMNVEV come from the germline V gene (reference sequence). This CDR3 is CASSTRQGRAEAFF. The CDR3 DNA sequence: TGTGCCAGCAGTACCAGACAGGGTCGGGCTGAAGCTTTCTTT.

The chain carries TRBV7-2 and TRBJ2-5, with 7 bases lining up with TRBD1. The last part of the DNA fits TRBJ2-7 better; the J call may be wrong. The length of the CDR3 is 14 residues. From germline, CDR1 is SGHTA and CDR2 FQGNSA. This CDR3 reads CASSLGTGAYEQYF. The CDR3 nucleotides are TGTGCCAGCAGCTTAGGGACAGGAGCTTACGAGCAGTACTTC.

This rearrangement joins TRBV27 to TRBJ2-4; D perhaps matches TRBD2 (5 bases). With 7 bases removed from V and 0 bases from J, the gap between germline ends came to 16 bases. The CDR3 sequence is 16 residues long. Germline V gene sequence: CDR1 MNHEY, CDR2 SMNVEV (reference sequence). The CDR3 sequence: CASKDRAGVAKNIQYF. In nucleotides, the CDR3 is TGTGCCAGCAAGGACCGAGCCGGGGTAGCCAAAAACATTCAGTACTTC.

The gene calls are TRBV6-6 and TRBJ1-1; 7 nucleotides match TRBD1. The CDR3 has 14 residues. Germline V gene sequence: CDR1 MNHNY, CDR2 SVGAGI (reference sequence). V shed 6 bases, J shed 10 bases, and the junction held 14 bases outside the gene matches. The DNA for the CDR3 is TGTGCCAGCAGGCCACAGGGGCCAGGGCGCACAGCTTTCTTT. Residues: CASRPQGPGRTAFF.

This chain links TRBV5-1 with TRBJ1-2; no reliable D call. The V gene lost 5 bases and the J gene lost 8 bases, with 13 bases spanning the gap. The CDR3 has 12 amino acids. Germline CDR1 reads SGHRS; CDR2 reads YFSETQ. The CDR3 sequence is CASRRTEEGYTF. The DNA of the CDR3 is TGCGCCAGCAGGCGAACGGAGGAGGGCTACACCTTC.

The J gene is TRBJ1-1, the V gene TRBV7-9; 9 bases align to TRBD1. J was trimmed by 7 bases and V by 0 bases; bases with no gene match: 6. The length of the CDR3 is 15 residues. Per germline, CDR1 SEHNR and CDR2 FQNEAQ (reference sequence). In nucleotides, the CDR3 is TGTGCCAGCAGCTTAGCCGGGGACAGGGCGGGTGAAGCTTTCTTT. Residues: CASSLAGDRAGEAFF.

This clone has only a few counts. J is TRBJ1-1 and V is TRBV5-6; 11 bases map to TRBD1. From germline, CDR1 is SGHDT and CDR2 YYEEEE. The J segment lost 6 bases and the V segment lost 9 bases, leaving 7 bases of the junction unmatched. This CDR3 comprises 13 residues. CDR3 in amino acids: CATGQGASAEAFF. CDR3 nucleotide sequence: TGTGCCACAGGACAGGGGGCCTCGGCTGAAGCTTTCTTT.

This chain connects TRBV30 to TRBJ2-1, with TRBD2 matching over 8 bases. Unmatched junction bases numbered 10, after V lost 4 bases and J lost 5 bases. Germline values: CDR1 GTSNPN, CDR2 SVGIG (reference sequence). CDR3 length: 15 residues. The CDR3 DNA reads TGTGCCTGGAACATCGGGCTAGCGGGTAACAATGAGCAGTTCTTC. Translation: CAWNIGLAGNNEQFF.

In this sample, this clone turned up once. J is TRBJ2-5 and V is TRBV5-6; D uncertain. Gene TRBJ2-7 matches the end of the DNA better, so the J call may be wrong. This CDR3 contains 13 residues. In germline, CDR1 is SGHDT, CDR2 YYEEEE. In DNA, the CDR3 is TGTGCCAGCAGCCCCTCCGGCGGCTACGAGCAGTACTTC. Its protein is CASSPSGGYEQYF.

The chain joins TRBV11-2 to TRBJ2-2, with a possible D match to TRBD2 (6 bases). CDR1 and CDR2 (germline): SGHAT, FQNNGV. This CDR3 region has 13 residues. Trimming removed 5 bases at V and 6 bases at J, with 10 bases between. The CDR3 DNA sequence: TGTGCCAGCAGCCCCACGGGGGCCGGGGAGCTGTTTTTT. This translates into CASSPTGAGELFF. The whole variable domain, filled in from reference TRBV11-2 and TRBJ2-2, reads EAGVAQSPRYKIIEKRQSVAFWCNPISGHATLYWYQQILGQGPKLLIQFQNNGVVDDSQLPKDRFSAERLKGVDSTLKIQPAKLEDSAVYLCASSPTGAGELFFGEGSRLTVL.

The V and J genes are TRBV28 and TRBJ2-7, with a weak D call TRBD1 (5 bases). Trimming shortened V by 1 base and J by 5 bases, and 15 bases separated the two germline ends. The germline gives CDR1 MDHEN, CDR2 SYDVKM. The CDR3 consists of 15 residues. For the CDR3, the DNA is TGTGCCAGCAGTTTATCCCAGGGCCCATCCGACGAGCAGTACTTC. Its translation is CASSLSQGPSDEQYF.

This sequence joins TRBV18 and TRBJ2-2; 10 bases match TRBD1. Trimming at V came to 0 bases and at J to 6 bases, leaving 4 bases not matched to a gene. The CDR3 loop spans 16 amino acids. Looked up from germline, CDR1 is KGHSH and CDR2 is LQKENI. CDR3 DNA sequence: TGTGCCAGCTCACCACCGGGACAGGGGTTCGCCGGGGAGCTGTTTTTT. This translates into CASSPPGQGFAGELFF. Complete variable domain (other parts from reference TRBV18 and TRBJ2-2): NAGVMQNPRHLVRRRGQEARLRCSPMKGHSHVYWYRQLPEEGLKFMVYLQKENIIDESGMPKERFSAEFPKEGPSILRIQQVVRGDSAAYFCASSPPGQGFAGELFFGEGSRLTVL.

This rearrangement joins TRBV5-5 to TRBJ2-2, with 7 bases aligning to TRBD1. The V gene end was trimmed by 5 bases and the J gene end by 7 bases; junction bases not matched to a gene: 8. The CDR3 runs 14 residues. Germline-derived CDR1 and CDR2 are SGHKS and YYEKEE (reference sequence). CDR3 DNA: TGTGCCAGCAGGGAAACAGGGGTAAGCGGGGAGCTGTTTTTT. Translating gives CASRETGVSGELFF.

CDR3 in DNA: TGCGCCAGCAGTCTTGCCTTAGCGGGAGGGGGTTACGAGCAGTACTTC. It translates to CASSLALAGGGYEQYF. The gene calls are TRBV4-1 and TRBJ2-7; 11 bases agree with TRBD2. Per germline, CDR1 MGHRA and CDR2 YSYEKL. The CDR3 sequence is 16 residues long. The junction had 11 bases not matched to a gene; V was cut back by 6 bases and J by 4 bases.